This T cell receptor beta chain was sequenced in a study of OX40 agonist ivuxolimab in advanced cancers. Across the study: Dose-escalation subjects each had hepatocellular carcinoma, melanoma, renal cell or head and neck cancer.

Here immunoSEQ multiplex PCR was the method, and the copy in TCRdb shows in-frame clones only, minus some. The sample gives some 130,000 clones, 85% to 90% of which show up once; around 0.53% is in the top ten. Systemic immunosuppression or a history of autoimmune disease excluded patients. Germline CDR1 and CDR2: SGHTS and YDEGEE. The CDR3 extends over 16 amino acids. V was pared by 3 bases and J by 5 bases, with 7 bases of the junction left unmatched. The sequencing here drew on CD4+ or CD8+ T cells sorted from blood, taken in a trial of the OX40 agonist ivuxolimab. The TCR sequence derives from an adult with an advanced solid tumor such as melanoma, head and neck, liver or kidney cancer. The gene calls are TRBV5-8 and TRBJ2-2; 10 bases are shared with TRBD2. The CDR3 DNA follows: TGTGCCAGCAGCTCTAGCGGGGGCCTTGGGACCGGGGAGCTGTTTTTT. Translating gives CASSSSGGLGTGELFF.